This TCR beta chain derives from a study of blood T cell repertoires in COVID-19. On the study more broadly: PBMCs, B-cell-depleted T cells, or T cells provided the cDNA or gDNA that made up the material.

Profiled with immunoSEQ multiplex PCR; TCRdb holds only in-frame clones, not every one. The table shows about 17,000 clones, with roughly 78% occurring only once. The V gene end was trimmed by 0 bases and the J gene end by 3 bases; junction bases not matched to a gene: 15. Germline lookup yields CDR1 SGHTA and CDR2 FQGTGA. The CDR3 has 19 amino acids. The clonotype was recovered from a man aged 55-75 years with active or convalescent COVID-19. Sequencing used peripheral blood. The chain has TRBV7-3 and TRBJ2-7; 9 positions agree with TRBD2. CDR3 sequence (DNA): TGTGCCAGCAGCTTAACGAGGGGGAACTTTAGCGGGAGTCACTACGAGCAGTACTTC. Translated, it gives CASSLTRGNFSGSHYEQYF.